What follows are 10 T cell receptor beta chains derived from one specimen sequenced in a study of vaccination effects on CD4 cells after COVID-19. Antigen specificity for these receptors is unknown. Profiled with immunoSEQ multiplex PCR; TCRdb holds only in-frame clones, not every one. The repertoire holds 20,000 to 25,000 clones, under 75% seen once, with about 9.7% in the top ten. Sequencing was preceded by expansion of antigen-specific CD4+ T cells with viral peptide pools in the ViraFEST assay. It was after approximately 11 days of culture that CD4+ T cells were isolated. Nucleocapsid antibody tests were negative, and the vaccine recipients had no prior SARS-CoV-2 infection. This material consisted of CD4+ T cells from PBMCs cultured with HCoV-NL63 spike peptides, taken before COVID-19 vaccination. Source of these receptors: a human donor who received a COVID-19 vaccine.

The chain employs TRBV5-1 and TRBJ2-5; D gene unclear. Trimming stripped 7 bases from V and 5 bases from J, with 12 bases between. The germline V gene encodes CDR1 SGHRS and CDR2 YFSETQ. The length of the CDR3 is 12 residues. The CDR3 sequence: CASGSLGETQYF. DNA of the CDR3: TGCGCCAGCGGATCACTCGGGGAGACCCAGTACTTC.

The chain uses TRBV10-1 and TRBJ2-7, with TRBD2 identical over 8 bases. Per the germline V gene, CDR1 is WNHNN and CDR2 is SYGVQD (reference sequence). This CDR3 spans 13 amino acids. The V and J ends lost 7 bases and 5 bases, in that order; junction bases with no gene match: 7. The CDR3 reads CASKGRGVHEQYF. In DNA, the CDR3 is TGCGCCAGCAAAGGGCGGGGGGTCCACGAGCAGTACTTC.

This clone was found once. The chain is built from TRBV10-2 and TRBJ2-5; tentative D call: TRBD1 (5 bases). The germline V gene encodes CDR1 WSHSY and CDR2 SAAADI. This CDR3 is 14 amino acids long. Deletions cut 9 bases from V and 1 base from J, with 15 bases between. The CDR3 DNA sequence: TGCGCCAGTACTTTCCAGGGCGGCCAAGAGACCCAGTACTTC. It translates to CASTFQGGQETQYF.

This chain links TRBV28 with TRBJ1-4, with D uncertain. V was pared by 7 bases and J by 2 bases, with 8 bases between. From germline, CDR1 is MDHEN and CDR2 SYDVKM. The CDR3 loop spans 13 amino acids. Here the CDR3 DNA reads TGTGCCAGCAACTTCGGGACTAATGAAAAACTGTTTTTT. Translating it yields CASNFGTNEKLFF.

In its sample, this clone was seen a few times. The chain links TRBV7-9 to TRBJ2-3; 8 nucleotides match TRBD1. Germline CDR1 is SEHNR and CDR2 is FQNEAQ (reference sequence). This CDR3 comprises 14 residues. Losses at the gene ends were 3 bases for V and 5 bases for J; bases not matched to a gene: 4. The CDR3 nucleotides read TGTGCCAGCAGCTTCGGACAGGGCGGAGATACGCAGTATTTT. It is translated as CASSFGQGGDTQYF.

The genes are TRBV18 and TRBJ2-7; D is unresolved. CDR1 KGHSH and CDR2 LQKENI come from the germline V gene. Between the trimmed V and J ends, which lost 3 bases and 1 base, there was a span of 10 bases. This CDR3 region has 14 residues. CDR3 loop: CASSPPGWSYEQYF. For the CDR3, the DNA is TGTGCCAGCTCACCCCCCGGGTGGTCCTACGAGCAGTACTTC.

V is TRBV11-3 and J is TRBJ2-2, with 8 bases fitting TRBD2. With V trimmed by 0 bases and J by 7 bases, 10 bases remained unmatched. Germline loops: CDR1 SGHNT, CDR2 YENEEA. This CDR3 is 17 amino acids long. The CDR3 sequence: CASSLDQSGGPSGELFF. The CDR3 DNA is TGTGCCAGCAGCTTAGATCAGTCGGGAGGGCCAAGCGGGGAGCTGTTTTTT.

The J gene is TRBJ1-5, the V gene TRBV19, with TRBD1 as a possible D gene (5 bases). With 2 bases removed from V and 5 bases from J, the gap between germline ends came to 13 bases. Germline lookup yields CDR1 LNHDA and CDR2 SQIVND (reference sequence). The length of the CDR3 is 15 residues. CDR3 residues: CASSILVGGDQPQHF. Here the CDR3 DNA reads TGTGCCAGTAGTATATTGGTGGGGGGAGATCAGCCCCAGCATTTT.

CDR3 coding DNA: TGTGCCAGCAGCGCTGGCCACGTGTTGGCTGAAGCTTTCTTT. It is translated as CASSAGHVLAEAFF. The chain combines TRBV9 with TRBJ1-1; D not certain. CDR3 size: 14 residues. V was pared by 3 bases and J by 6 bases, with 15 bases between. Germline V gene lookup returns CDR1 SGDLS and CDR2 YYNGEE.

This clone appeared a few times. The rearrangement joins TRBV4-2 to TRBJ2-7; TRBD1 matches 7 bases. V trimming: 2 bases; J trimming: 2 bases; junction bases outside the gene matches: 9. The CDR3 is 16 amino acids. Germline values: CDR1 LGHNA, CDR2 YNFKEQ. The CDR3 here is CASSQSSGRGTYEQYF. The CDR3 DNA is TGTGCCAGCAGCCAAAGTTCGGGCAGGGGGACCTACGAGCAGTACTTC.